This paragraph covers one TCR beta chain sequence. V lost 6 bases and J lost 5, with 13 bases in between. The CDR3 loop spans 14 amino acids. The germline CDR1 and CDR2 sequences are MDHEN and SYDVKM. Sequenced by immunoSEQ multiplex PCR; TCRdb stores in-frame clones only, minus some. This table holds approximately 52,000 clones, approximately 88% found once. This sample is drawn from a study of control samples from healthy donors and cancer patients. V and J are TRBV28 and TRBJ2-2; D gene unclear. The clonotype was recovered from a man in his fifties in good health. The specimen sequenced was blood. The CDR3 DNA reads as TGTGCCAGCAGACACCCCGCGCGGACCGGGGAGCTGTTTTTT. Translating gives CASRHPARTGELFF. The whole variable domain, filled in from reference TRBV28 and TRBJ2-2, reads DVKVTQSSRYLVKRTGEKVFLECVQDMDHENMFWYRQDPGLGLRLIYFSYDVKMKEKGDIPEGYSVSREKKERFSLILESASTNQTSMYLCASRHPARTGELFFGEGSRLTVL.